Listed below are T cell receptor beta chains from one sample, sequenced in a study of blood T cell repertoires in COVID-19. This table comes from immunoSEQ multiplex PCR, and its TCRdb copy is limited to in-frame clones, with some not included. Among 150,000 or so clones, 87% were seen once, and the ten largest hold around 5%. The sequenced sample was peripheral blood. The receptors here all came from a human donor in a cohort sampled during active COVID-19. Each CDR3 is given with its conserved first and last residue. D genes are given only for firm matches. Clone size is given for some rows only: seen once, a few or many times, or a class if the clone is expanded.

CDR3aa: CASSVPGAPGELFF
CDR3nt: TGTGCCAGCAGCGTTCCAGGGGCGCCCGGGGAGCTGTTTTTT
v_gene: TRBV9
d_gene: .
abundance: .
j_gene: TRBJ2-2

CDR3aa: CASSLLPLRRAGVNNEQFF
CDR3nt: TGTGCCAGCAGTTTACTCCCACTCCGGCGAGCGGGGGTCAACAATGAGCAGTTCTTC
v_gene: TRBV28
d_gene: TRBD2
abundance: .
j_gene: TRBJ2-1

CDR3aa: CASSLLNQPQHF
CDR3nt: TGTGCCAGCAGCCTGCTAAATCAGCCCCAGCATTTT
v_gene: TRBV5-6
d_gene: .
abundance: few
j_gene: TRBJ1-5

CDR3aa: CASSLGGDGYTF
CDR3nt: TGTGCCAGCAGTTTAGGGGGCGATGGCTACACCTTC
v_gene: TRBV12-3/TRBV12-4
d_gene: .
abundance: .
j_gene: TRBJ1-2

CDR3aa: CASSPPGNTGELFF
CDR3nt: TGTGCCAGCAGTCCCCCGGGGAACACCGGGGAGCTGTTTTTT
v_gene: TRBV6-2/TRBV6-3
d_gene: .
abundance: .
j_gene: TRBJ2-2

CDR3aa: CASTEGALYEQYF
CDR3nt: TGTGCCAGCACAGAGGGGGCCCTCTACGAGCAGTACTTC
v_gene: TRBV2
d_gene: TRBD1
abundance: once
j_gene: TRBJ2-7

CDR3aa: CASSPTRNTIYF
CDR3nt: TGTGCCAGCAGCCCTACTAGAAACACCATATATTTT
v_gene: TRBV3-1/TRBV3-2
d_gene: .
abundance: .
j_gene: TRBJ1-3

CDR3aa: CASSPLAGLGGTQYF
CDR3nt: TGTGCCAGCAGCCCACTAGCGGGTCTTGGAGGTACGCAGTATTTT
v_gene: TRBV7-9
d_gene: TRBD2
abundance: .
j_gene: TRBJ2-3

CDR3aa: CASSGGGNIQYF
CDR3nt: TGTGCCAGCAGTGGGGGGGGGAACATTCAGTACTTC
v_gene: TRBV2
d_gene: TRBD2
abundance: .
j_gene: TRBJ2-4

CDR3aa: CASSLDGSPGNTIYF
CDR3nt: TGTGCCAGCAGCTTAGACGGGTCTCCGGGAAACACCATATATTTT
v_gene: TRBV7-9
d_gene: .
abundance: .
j_gene: TRBJ1-3

CDR3aa: CASSPRTGDGYEQYF
CDR3nt: TGCGCCAGCAGCCCCAGGACAGGGGACGGCTACGAGCAGTACTTC
v_gene: TRBV5-1
d_gene: TRBD1
abundance: .
j_gene: TRBJ2-7

CDR3aa: CASSQEGASSGNTIYF
CDR3nt: TGCGCCAGCAGCCAAGAGGGGGCAAGCTCTGGAAACACCATATATTTT
v_gene: TRBV4-1
d_gene: .
abundance: .
j_gene: TRBJ1-3

CDR3aa: CASSLSSSGGYTDTQYF
CDR3nt: TGCGCCAGCAGCTTGTCATCTAGCGGGGGGTACACAGATACGCAGTATTTT
v_gene: TRBV5-1
d_gene: TRBD2
abundance: .
j_gene: TRBJ2-3

CDR3aa: CALEPGTGWETQYF
CDR3nt: TGTGCCTTGGAACCCGGGACAGGGTGGGAGACCCAGTACTTC
v_gene: TRBV30
d_gene: TRBD1
abundance: once
j_gene: TRBJ2-5

CDR3aa: CASRGGGAVYGYTF
CDR3nt: TGTGCCAGCAGGGGTGGTGGGGCCGTATATGGCTACACCTTC
v_gene: TRBV28
d_gene: .
abundance: .
j_gene: TRBJ1-2

CDR3aa: CASSSTDRGREQYF
CDR3nt: TGTGCCAGCAGCAGTACCGACAGGGGGCGCGAGCAGTACTTC
v_gene: TRBV28
d_gene: TRBD1
abundance: many
j_gene: TRBJ2-7

CDR3aa: CASRATGTAEIGYTF
CDR3nt: TGTGCCAGCAGGGCAACCGGGACAGCAGAGATTGGCTACACCTTC
v_gene: TRBV7-9
d_gene: TRBD1
abundance: few
j_gene: TRBJ1-2

CDR3aa: CASSMEKPPLHF
CDR3nt: TGTGCCAGTAGTATGGAGAAGCCACCCCTCCACTTT
v_gene: TRBV19
d_gene: .
abundance: few
j_gene: TRBJ1-6

CDR3aa: CASSEVSGNTIYF
CDR3nt: TGTGCCAGCAGTGAGGTGTCTGGAAACACCATATATTTT
v_gene: TRBV28
d_gene: .
abundance: once
j_gene: TRBJ1-3

CDR3aa: CASSGTSGFGYEQYF
CDR3nt: TGTGCCAGCAGTGGGACTAGCGGATTTGGCTACGAGCAGTACTTC
v_gene: TRBV27
d_gene: TRBD2
abundance: .
j_gene: TRBJ2-7

CDR3aa: CASSLDRLREQYF
CDR3nt: TGTGCCAGCAGCCTTGACAGATTGAGGGAGCAGTACTTC
v_gene: TRBV5-4
d_gene: .
abundance: .
j_gene: TRBJ2-7

CDR3aa: CASSSTGVTGELFF
CDR3nt: TGTGCCAGCAGCTCGACAGGGGTAACCGGGGAGCTGTTTTTT
v_gene: TRBV7-3
d_gene: TRBD1
abundance: .
j_gene: TRBJ2-2

CDR3aa: CASSADYYNEQFF
CDR3nt: TGTGCCAGCAGTGCGGACTACTACAATGAGCAGTTCTTC
v_gene: TRBV6-4
d_gene: .
abundance: .
j_gene: TRBJ2-1

CDR3aa: CASSLRTADNEKLFF
CDR3nt: TGTGCCAGCAGTTTAAGGACAGCAGATAATGAAAAACTGTTTTTT
v_gene: TRBV28
d_gene: .
abundance: .
j_gene: TRBJ1-4

CDR3aa: CSVEVARLIGYTF
CDR3nt: TGCAGCGTTGAAGTGGCCCGACTTATCGGCTACACCTTC
v_gene: TRBV29-1
d_gene: .
abundance: .
j_gene: TRBJ1-2

CDR3aa: CASSSGANRGTGELFF
CDR3nt: TGTGCCAGCAGCTCTGGCGCTAACAGGGGCACCGGGGAGCTGTTTTTT
v_gene: TRBV7-9
d_gene: TRBD1
abundance: once
j_gene: TRBJ2-2

CDR3aa: CASSHGPGVGYGYTF
CDR3nt: TGTGCCAGCAGCCATGGACCCGGGGTCGGCTATGGCTACACCTTC
v_gene: TRBV3-1/TRBV3-2
d_gene: .
abundance: .
j_gene: TRBJ1-2

CDR3aa: CASSQATASGELSTDTQYF
CDR3nt: TGTGCCAGCAGCCAAGCTACGGCTAGCGGGGAGTTAAGCACAGATACGCAGTATTTT
v_gene: TRBV14
d_gene: TRBD2
abundance: .
j_gene: TRBJ2-3

CDR3aa: CASSFRFPTGPQETQYF
CDR3nt: TGTGCCAGCAGTTTCCGCTTTCCCACAGGACCTCAAGAGACCCAGTACTTC
v_gene: TRBV27
d_gene: .
abundance: .
j_gene: TRBJ2-5

CDR3aa: CASSLLAGTDTQYF
CDR3nt: TGTGCCAGCAGTTTACTAGCGGGAACAGATACGCAGTATTTT
v_gene: TRBV28
d_gene: TRBD2
abundance: .
j_gene: TRBJ2-3

CDR3aa: CASSQGIFEVKDEQFF
CDR3nt: TGCGCCAGCAGCCAAGGGATTTTTGAGGTGAAGGATGAGCAGTTCTTC
v_gene: TRBV4-1
d_gene: .
abundance: .
j_gene: TRBJ2-1

CDR3aa: CASSQVLAGGLYEQYF
CDR3nt: TGTGCCAGCAGTCAGGTGCTAGCGGGGGGGCTGTACGAGCAGTACTTC
v_gene: TRBV11-2
d_gene: TRBD2
abundance: .
j_gene: TRBJ2-7

CDR3aa: CASRDLADSSYEQYF
CDR3nt: TGTGCCAGTAGAGACCTAGCGGATTCCTCCTACGAGCAGTACTTC
v_gene: TRBV19
d_gene: TRBD2
abundance: .
j_gene: TRBJ2-7

CDR3aa: CASSIRETGGTEAFF
CDR3nt: TGTGCCAGTAGTATAAGGGAGACAGGGGGCACTGAAGCTTTCTTT
v_gene: TRBV19
d_gene: TRBD1
abundance: once
j_gene: TRBJ1-1

CDR3aa: CASSPVRGLDNEQFF
CDR3nt: TGTGCCAGCTCACCAGTCAGGGGGCTAGACAATGAGCAGTTCTTC
v_gene: TRBV18
d_gene: TRBD1
abundance: .
j_gene: TRBJ2-1

CDR3aa: CASGQGVGGANVLTF
CDR3nt: TGTGCCAGCGGACAGGGGGTCGGTGGGGCCAACGTCCTGACTTTC
v_gene: TRBV6-5
d_gene: TRBD1
abundance: .
j_gene: TRBJ2-6

CDR3aa: CASSLVAGVDYEQYF
CDR3nt: TGTGCCAGCAGCTTAGTGGCAGGGGTGGACTACGAGCAGTACTTC
v_gene: TRBV7-2
d_gene: .
abundance: .
j_gene: TRBJ2-7

CDR3aa: CASSQPGYEQYF
CDR3nt: TGCGCCAGCAGCCAACCAGGCTACGAGCAGTACTTC
v_gene: TRBV4-1
d_gene: .
abundance: .
j_gene: TRBJ2-7

CDR3aa: CASPRGYSQPQHF
CDR3nt: TGTGCCAGCCCTAGGGGATATTCTCAGCCCCAGCATTTT
v_gene: TRBV21-1
d_gene: .
abundance: .
j_gene: TRBJ1-5

CDR3aa: CASTERFAGYEQYF
CDR3nt: TGTGCCAGCACCGAAAGGTTTGCGGGCTACGAGCAGTACTTC
v_gene: TRBV6-5
d_gene: .
abundance: .
j_gene: TRBJ2-7

CDR3aa: CASSYSGMMNTEAFF
CDR3nt: TGTGCCAGCAGTTACTCGGGCATGATGAACACTGAAGCTTTCTTT
v_gene: TRBV6-2/TRBV6-3
d_gene: .
abundance: .
j_gene: TRBJ1-1

CDR3aa: CASSSPGGKEKLFF
CDR3nt: TGTGCCAGTAGTAGCCCAGGGGGCAAGGAAAAACTGTTTTTT
v_gene: TRBV19
d_gene: TRBD1
abundance: .
j_gene: TRBJ1-4

CDR3aa: CASSEGVGTSKPYEQYF
CDR3nt: TGTGCCAGCAGTGAAGGCGTGGGGACTAGCAAGCCCTACGAGCAGTACTTC
v_gene: TRBV2
d_gene: TRBD2
abundance: .
j_gene: TRBJ2-7

CDR3aa: CASSDRPFYEQYF
CDR3nt: TGTGCCAGCAGCGACAGGCCGTTCTACGAGCAGTACTTC
v_gene: TRBV12-3/TRBV12-4
d_gene: .
abundance: many
j_gene: TRBJ2-7

CDR3aa: CSAGRGREFNEQFF
CDR3nt: TGCAGCGCTGGACGGGGTCGGGAGTTCAATGAGCAGTTCTTC
v_gene: TRBV29-1
d_gene: .
abundance: .
j_gene: TRBJ2-1

CDR3aa: CASSLVGLAGGGSETQYF
CDR3nt: TGTGCCAGCAGCTTAGTCGGACTAGCGGGGGGTGGATCAGAGACCCAGTACTTC
v_gene: TRBV7-2
d_gene: TRBD2
abundance: .
j_gene: TRBJ2-5

CDR3aa: CASSSRITGHNEQFF
CDR3nt: TGCGCCAGCAGCTCACGAATAACAGGTCACAATGAGCAGTTCTTC
v_gene: TRBV5-1
d_gene: .
abundance: .
j_gene: TRBJ2-1

CDR3aa: CASKLTGTRQETQYF
CDR3nt: TGTGCCAGCAAGCTGACCGGGACTCGTCAAGAGACCCAGTACTTC
v_gene: TRBV27
d_gene: .
abundance: .
j_gene: TRBJ2-5